Below, 4 T cell receptor beta chains from the same sample are listed, as sequenced in a study of PD-1 blockade in classical Hodgkin lymphoma. Regarding time point: cycle 4 day 1 (C4D1), after five to seven weeks of nivolumab. Following autologous stem cell transplantation, relapse occurred in every patient, and exposure to brentuximab vedotin varied. Only in-frame clones appear in the TCRdb table, and some are missing; sequencing was by immunoSEQ multiplex PCR. This table holds tens of thousands of clones, around 82% found once. The input for sequencing was peripheral blood mononuclear cells (PBMCs), taken before the fourth cycle of nivolumab. The receptors stem from a human donor with classical Hodgkin lymphoma.

J is TRBJ1-5 and V is TRBV6-1, with D possibly matching TRBD1 (5 bases). The germline gives CDR1 MNHNS, CDR2 SASEGT. The CDR3 runs to 13 residues. V was cut by 7 bases and J by 6 bases, with 13 bases left in between. CDR3 DNA sequence: TGTGCCAGCACCCCCCGGGGCGGTCAGCCCCAGCATTTT. This sequence encodes CASTPRGGQPQHF.

The chain carries TRBV4-2 and TRBJ1-1; D may be TRBD1 (5 bases). V was pared by 0 bases and J by 0 bases, with 11 bases between. The CDR3 length is 16 residues. CDR1 LGHNA and CDR2 YNFKEQ come from the germline V gene. The CDR3 reads CASSQELGGVNTEAFF. DNA for the CDR3: TGTGCCAGCAGCCAAGAGCTCGGGGGGGTGAACACTGAAGCTTTCTTT.

This clone is categorized as medium-sized. J is TRBJ2-7 and V is TRBV7-2; 9 positions agree with TRBD1. CDR3 size: 15 residues. V was pared by 0 bases and J by 4 bases, with 4 bases of the junction left unmatched. Per germline, CDR1 SGHTA and CDR2 FQGNSA. DNA of the CDR3: TGTGCCAGCAGCTTAGCCCCGGGACAGGGTTACGAGCAGTACTTC. It specifies CASSLAPGQGYEQYF.

This clone was detected only a few times. The gene calls are TRBV2 and TRBJ1-5, with 7 positions matching TRBD1. The CDR3 runs 14 residues. V dropped 7 bases and J dropped 3; count of bases not matched to a gene: 6. CDR1 SNHLY and CDR2 FYNNEI come from the germline V gene. The CDR3 region is CASTGTVFNQPQHF. The CDR3 DNA reads as TGTGCCAGCACGGGGACAGTTTTCAATCAGCCCCAGCATTTT.